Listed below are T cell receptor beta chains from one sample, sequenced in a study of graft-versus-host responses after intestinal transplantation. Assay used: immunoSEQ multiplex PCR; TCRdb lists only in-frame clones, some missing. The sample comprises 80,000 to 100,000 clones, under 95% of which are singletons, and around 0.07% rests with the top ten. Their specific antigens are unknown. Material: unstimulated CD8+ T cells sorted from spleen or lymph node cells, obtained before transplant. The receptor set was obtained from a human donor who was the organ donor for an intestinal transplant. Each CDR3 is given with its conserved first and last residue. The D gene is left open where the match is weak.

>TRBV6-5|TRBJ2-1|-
CASSYTSNEQFF
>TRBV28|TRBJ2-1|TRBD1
CASSWRQGAYNEQFF
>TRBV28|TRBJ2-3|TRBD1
CASSGTGTDTQYF
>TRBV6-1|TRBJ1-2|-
CASSEYGAGWALYGYTF
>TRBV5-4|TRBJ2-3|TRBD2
CASSSGLAGSTDTQYF
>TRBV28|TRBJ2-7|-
CASSPIGGAVLALSEQYF
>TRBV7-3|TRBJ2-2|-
CASSLGGSAGELFF
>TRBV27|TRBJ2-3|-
CASSLSRRGTDTQYF
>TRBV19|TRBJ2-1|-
CASSIDGAGYNEQFF
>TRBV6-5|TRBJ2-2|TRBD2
CASSYGAGRDTGELFF
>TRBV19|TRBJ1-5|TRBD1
CASTGFKTRTGRGSNQPQHF
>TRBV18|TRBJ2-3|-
CASSLTLEPGDTQYF
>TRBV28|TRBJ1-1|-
CASSLTGVTEAFF
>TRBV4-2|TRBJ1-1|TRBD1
CASSHTTGNIEAFF
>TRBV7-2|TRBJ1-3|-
CASSLAYRVSGNTIYF
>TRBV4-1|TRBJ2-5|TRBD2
CASSQAGRLAGGIQETQYF
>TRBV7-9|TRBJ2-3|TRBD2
CAGESGRALDTQYF
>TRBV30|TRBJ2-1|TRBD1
CAWSGQGISEQFF
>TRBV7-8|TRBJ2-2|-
CASSYVGVAGTGELFF
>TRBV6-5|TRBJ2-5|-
CASSTGPAGAQYF
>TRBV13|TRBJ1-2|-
CASSLVSAPRKSNYGYTF
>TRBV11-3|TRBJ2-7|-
CASSSRQARPYEQYF
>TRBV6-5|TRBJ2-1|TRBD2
CASSYWRGGWDNEQFF
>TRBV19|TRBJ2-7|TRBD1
CASSSHRLRPGQEFYEQYF
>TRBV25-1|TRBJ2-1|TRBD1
CASSDTRGLRIPLWFF
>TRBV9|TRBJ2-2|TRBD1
CASSVEGGTGGFGELFF
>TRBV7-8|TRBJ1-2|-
CASSLGDFYGYTF
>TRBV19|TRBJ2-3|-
CASGDITDTQYF